The 28 T cell receptor beta chains reported below all come from one sample, sequenced in a study of cytomegalovirus exposure and HLA in healthy donors. PCR primers comprised 60 Vbeta and 13 Jbeta primers. Assay: immunoSEQ multiplex PCR; the TCRdb copy retains only in-frame clones and omits some. The sample has around 130,000 clones; approximately 80% are singletons. Material for sequencing was PBMCs. Receptors were obtained from a woman aged 35 to 49 in good health and CMV-seronegative.

The chain couples TRBV5-1 to TRBJ2-3, with a tentative D call TRBD2 (5 bases). The CDR3 contains 14 residues. V dropped 0 bases and J dropped 0 bases, with 5 bases sitting between them. CDR1 is SGHRS and CDR2 is YFSETQ in the germline V gene. In nucleotides, the CDR3 is TGCGCCAGCAGCTTGGCGGGAAGCACAGATACGCAGTATTTT. Its protein product is CASSLAGSTDTQYF.

The genes are TRBV5-1 and TRBJ2-2; the D is unclear. This CDR3 region has 17 residues. Germline loops: CDR1 SGHRS, CDR2 YFSETQ. V shed 0 bases and J shed 4 bases, with 16 bases lying between them. CDR3 region: CASSLAVAESITGELFF. In nucleotides, the CDR3 is TGCGCCAGCAGCTTGGCCGTAGCAGAATCGATCACCGGGGAGCTGTTTTTT. The full variable domain, in which reference TRBV5-1 and TRBJ2-2 provide the parts outside the CDR3, is KAGVTQTPRYLIKTRGQQVTLSCSPISGHRSVSWYQQTPGQGLQFLFEYFSETQRNKGNFPGRFSGRQFSNSRSEMNVSTLELGDSALYLCASSLAVAESITGELFFGEGSRLTVL.

This chain joins TRBV5-6 and TRBJ1-2; no reliable D call. Germline V lookup: CDR1 SGHDT, CDR2 YYEEEE. Trimming left V 4 bases short and J 3 bases short, with 10 bases between. The CDR3 has 13 residues. The DNA for the CDR3 is TGTGCCAGCAGCGCCGGAGGTGACTATGGCTACACCTTC. Translating gives CASSAGGDYGYTF.

In nucleotides, the CDR3 is TGCGCCAGCAGCGAGCGGGAGCTACCCACAGATACGCAGTATTTT. Protein product: CASSERELPTDTQYF. This rearrangement joins TRBV5-1 to TRBJ2-3, with TRBD2 identical over 8 bases. Germline V gene lookup returns CDR1 SGHRS and CDR2 YFSETQ. The CDR3 has 15 residues. J gave up 2 bases and V 4 bases, and 6 bases lay outside the gene matches.

The V call is TRBV5-4, the J call TRBJ2-7; the match to TRBD1 covers 7 bases. Germline CDR1 SGHNT, CDR2 YYREEE (reference sequence). The CDR3 contains 14 residues. The V gene end was trimmed by 2 bases and the J gene end by 2 bases; junction bases not matched to a gene: 4. The CDR3 DNA follows: TGTGCCAGCAGCTTTTCGGGACAGACCTACGAGCAGTACTTC. It codes for CASSFSGQTYEQYF.

The chain has TRBV5-1 and TRBJ2-5; maybe TRBD2 (6 bases). The V and J ends lost 6 bases and 5 bases respectively, with 8 bases between them. The CDR3 covers 11 residues. Germline V gene sequence: CDR1 SGHRS, CDR2 YFSETQ. The CDR3: CASTEGETQYF. CDR3 nucleotides: TGCGCCAGCACGGAGGGGGAGACCCAGTACTTC.

V and J are TRBV10-1 and TRBJ2-6; TRBD1 matches at 10 bases. The length of the CDR3 is 18 residues. The germline CDR1 and CDR2 sequences are WNHNN and SYGVQD (reference sequence). With V trimmed by 6 bases and J by 4 bases, 12 bases remained unmatched. The chain's CDR3 is CASRVNSGTGAGANVLTF. The CDR3 DNA reads as TGCGCCAGCAGAGTAAATTCCGGGACAGGGGCAGGGGCCAACGTCCTGACTTTC.

This CDR3 reads CASIPGQSGPPTEAFF. The CDR3 coding sequence is TGCGCCAGCATCCCAGGACAGTCGGGTCCCCCCACTGAAGCTTTCTTT. The chain joins TRBV5-1 to TRBJ1-1; a possible D gene is TRBD1 (6 bases). CDR1 SGHRS and CDR2 YFSETQ come from the germline V gene. V was cut by 6 bases and J by 4 bases, with 22 bases left in between. CDR3 length: 16 residues.

This chain joins TRBV5-1 and TRBJ1-6, with a possible D match to TRBD1 (5 bases). This CDR3 is built from 16 residues. Germline values: CDR1 SGHRS, CDR2 YFSETQ. The germline V and J ends were trimmed by 0 bases and 9 bases, with 16 bases remaining between them. Written as DNA, the CDR3 is TGCGCCAGCAGCTTGGTGCTAGTGGGACTTCGTTCACCCCTCCACTTT. It yields the protein CASSLVLVGLRSPLHF.

The chain is built from TRBV5-1 and TRBJ2-7, with a weak D call TRBD1 (5 bases). Trimming cost V 2 bases and J 0 bases, with 15 bases left between them. CDR3 length: 16 amino acids. Per the germline V gene, CDR1 is SGHRS and CDR2 is YFSETQ. The CDR3 DNA sequence: TGCGCCAGCAGCTTAGGGGTGGGGATAAGCTCCTACGAGCAGTACTTC. Translation gives CASSLGVGISSYEQYF.

V gene TRBV5-1 combines with J gene TRBJ2-6; D is uncertain. CDR3 size: 15 residues. Germline V gene sequence: CDR1 SGHRS, CDR2 YFSETQ. V lost 2 bases, J lost 0 bases, and 6 bases lay in between. CDR3 in amino acids: CASSFQVSGANVLTF. DNA of the CDR3: TGCGCCAGCAGCTTTCAGGTCTCTGGGGCCAACGTCCTGACTTTC. Combining the CDR3 with reference TRBV5-1 and TRBJ2-6 gives the whole variable domain KAGVTQTPRYLIKTRGQQVTLSCSPISGHRSVSWYQQTPGQGLQFLFEYFSETQRNKGNFPGRFSGRQFSNSRSEMNVSTLELGDSALYLCASSFQVSGANVLTFGAGSRLTVL.

This chain links TRBV18 with TRBJ2-3, with 7 bases aligning to TRBD1. This CDR3 is built from 14 residues. Germline CDR1 is KGHSH and CDR2 is LQKENI. V lost 6 bases and J lost 2; bases outside the gene matches: 5. The CDR3 loop reads CASSPGTATDTQYF. The CDR3, as DNA: TGTGCCAGCTCGCCCGGGACAGCCACAGATACGCAGTATTTT.

CDR3 DNA sequence: TGTGCCAGCAGTTTGGGGCGGAACGAGCAGTACTTC. Translated, it gives CASSLGRNEQYF. The chain links TRBV28 to TRBJ2-7, with a tentative D call TRBD1 (5 bases). In germline, CDR1 is MDHEN, CDR2 SYDVKM. This CDR3 contains 12 residues. V lost 3 bases to trimming and J lost 5 bases, with 8 bases between them.

V gene TRBV15 combines with J gene TRBJ2-2, with a weak D call TRBD1 (7 bases). Per the germline V gene, CDR1 is LNHNV and CDR2 is YYDKDF (reference sequence). This CDR3 comprises 16 residues. The V gene lost 4 bases and the J gene lost 6 bases, with 18 bases spanning the gap. CDR3 nucleotide sequence: TGTGCCACCAGCAATCCGAGACAGGGAGGTCCCGGGGAGCTGTTTTTT. Protein: CATSNPRQGGPGELFF.

The chain employs TRBV29-1 and TRBJ2-5; 9 nucleotides align to TRBD1. This CDR3 is 13 amino acids long. The trim removed 7 bases at V and 1 base at J, leaving 4 bases unmatched. The V gene's germline CDR1 is SQVTM and CDR2 ANQGSEA. The CDR3 protein is CSAGQGTQETQYF. The CDR3 DNA is TGCAGCGCCGGACAGGGGACCCAAGAGACCCAGTACTTC.

V is TRBV6-1 and J is TRBJ1-3; possibly TRBD1 for D (6 bases). Germline V gene data show CDR1 as MNHNS and CDR2 as SASEGT. The CDR3 spans 15 residues. V was trimmed by 7 bases and J by 0 bases, leaving 13 bases between them. CDR3 sequence: CASKHRELSGNTIYF. CDR3 DNA: TGTGCCAGCAAACACAGGGAACTCTCTGGAAACACCATATATTTT.

About this clone itself: An end of the junction differs from the germline gene, which may be a read error. The chain links TRBV5-6 to TRBJ1-5, with D perhaps TRBD1 (6 bases). This CDR3 contains 16 residues. Germline lookup yields CDR1 SGHDT and CDR2 YYEEEE. The chain's CDR3 is CARSARIGQSNQPQHF. CDR3 coding DNA: TGTGCCCGCAGCGCCCGAATTGGACAGTCCAATCAGCCCCAGCATTTT.

The chain combines TRBV5-6 with TRBJ1-2; D is unclear. This CDR3 has 14 amino acids. V lost 1 base to trimming and J lost 8 bases, with 15 bases between them. Germline CDR1 reads SGHDT; CDR2 reads YYEEEE. The CDR3 spells CASSLSLGARGYTF. The CDR3 bases are TGTGCCAGCAGCTTGTCCTTGGGAGCTAGGGGCTACACCTTC.

V and J are TRBV7-8 and TRBJ2-2; D gene unclear. Looked up from germline, CDR1 is SGHVS and CDR2 is FQNEAQ. Trimming removed 2 bases at V and 1 base at J, with 8 bases between. The CDR3 runs 15 residues. CDR3 protein: CASSLSRMNTGELFF. The CDR3 region has the DNA TGTGCCAGCAGCTTATCTAGAATGAACACCGGGGAGCTGTTTTTT.

This chain uses TRBV28 with TRBJ1-1; D is possibly TRBD1 (6 bases). V was clipped by 6 bases and J by 6 bases, with 17 bases between them. From germline, CDR1 is MDHEN and CDR2 SYDVKM. This CDR3 region has 14 residues. CDR3 nucleotide sequence: TGTGCCAGCAGCCAGTTGGGGGGGCAGGCTGAAGCTTTCTTT. It encodes CASSQLGGQAEAFF. Drawing the rest from reference TRBV28 and TRBJ1-1, the complete variable domain is DVKVTQSSRYLVKRTGEKVFLECVQDMDHENMFWYRQDPGLGLRLIYFSYDVKMKEKGDIPEGYSVSREKKERFSLILESASTNQTSMYLCASSQLGGQAEAFFGQGTRLTVV.

The chain combines TRBV6-5 with TRBJ1-1; 7 bases line up with TRBD1. Germline assignment: CDR1 MNHEY and CDR2 SVGAGI. The junction had 4 bases not matched to a gene; V was cut back by 0 bases and J by 3 bases. This CDR3 has 15 residues. CDR3 DNA sequence: TGTGCCAGCAGTTACTCGACAGGGTGGGACACTGAAGCTTTCTTT. Encoded protein: CASSYSTGWDTEAFF.

V is TRBV9 and J is TRBJ1-1; TRBD1 might be the D (5 bases). Germline V gene data show CDR1 as SGDLS and CDR2 as YYNGEE. V was clipped by 4 bases and J by 4 bases, with 11 bases between them. The CDR3 totals 13 residues. The CDR3 bases are TGTGCCAGCAGCATGGGGGGGGGCACTGAAGCTTTCTTT. This translates into CASSMGGGTEAFF.

The J gene is TRBJ1-5, the V gene TRBV27, with 9 bases lining up with TRBD1. From germline, CDR1 is MNHEY and CDR2 SMNVEV (reference sequence). Trimming at V came to 3 bases and at J to 4 bases, leaving 4 bases not matched to a gene. The CDR3 contains 15 residues. The CDR3 loop reads CASSLSGTGNQPQHF. The CDR3 DNA is TGTGCCAGCAGTTTGTCCGGGACAGGGAATCAGCCCCAGCATTTT.

This chain uses TRBV29-1 with TRBJ1-6; TRBD1 matches at 7 bases. This CDR3 has 14 amino acids. From germline, CDR1 is SQVTM and CDR2 ANQGSEA. The V and J ends lost 4 bases and 7 bases, in that order; junction bases with no gene match: 7. CDR3 residues: CSVASGDRNSPLHF. The CDR3 bases are TGCAGCGTTGCCTCCGGGGACAGAAATTCACCCCTCCACTTT.

The chain carries TRBV2 and TRBJ2-1; 12 bases map to TRBD2. This CDR3 contains 18 residues. Germline loops: CDR1 SNHLY, CDR2 FYNNEI. Trimming at V came to 6 bases and at J to 0 bases, leaving 9 bases not matched to a gene. The CDR3 sequence is CASSDGTSGSSSYNEQFF. CDR3 coding DNA: TGTGCCAGCAGCGACGGGACTAGCGGGTCAAGCTCCTACAATGAGCAGTTCTTC.

This clone has a handful of counts. The chain uses TRBV7-9 and TRBJ2-5, with TRBD1 identical over 7 bases. V was pared by 1 base and J by 5 bases, with 7 bases of the junction left unmatched. CDR1 SEHNR and CDR2 FQNEAQ come from the germline V gene (reference sequence). This CDR3 spans 15 amino acids. CDR3 DNA: TGTGCCAGCAGCTTAGGACAGGGTGCGGTGGAGACCCAGTACTTC. Amino acid sequence: CASSLGQGAVETQYF.

This clone was seen more than once but under ten times. The rearrangement joins TRBV7-9 to TRBJ2-2; weak D call: TRBD2 (6 bases). Germline CDR1 is SEHNR and CDR2 is FQNEAQ (reference sequence). CDR3 length: 15 residues. CDR3 sequence reads: CAIRGGAEPTGELFF. CDR3 nucleotide sequence: TGTGCTATCCGTGGCGGGGCGGAACCCACCGGGGAGCTGTTTTTT. Filled out from reference TRBV7-9 and TRBJ2-2, the complete variable domain reads DTGVSQNPRHKITKRGQNVTFRCDPISEHNRLYWYRQTLGQGPEFLTYFQNEAQLEKSRLLSDRFSAERPKGSFSTLEIQRTEQGDSAMYLCAIRGGAEPTGELFFGEGSRLTVL.

This clone was seen only a few times. The rearrangement links TRBV7-9 to TRBJ1-1, with no clear D. Germline lookup yields CDR1 SEHNR and CDR2 FQNEAQ (reference sequence). CDR3 size: 12 residues. The ends were cut back, 5 bases at V and 12 bases at J, with 16 bases in the middle. Here the CDR3 DNA reads TGTGCCAGCAGCCTGCCCCCGGGGATACCTTTCTTT. This encodes CASSLPPGIPFF.